The TCR beta chain described here comes from a study of T cell repertoires in cytomegalovirus infection (dated by TCRdb to the late 2010s). About the investigation overall: Alongside well-studied HLA-B-restricted epitopes, the peptide stimulations were aimed at recently identified HLA-C-restricted CMV epitopes, whose presentation resists viral immunomodulation. Because public TCR beta signatures pointed to carriage of CMV infection together with the matching HLA type, the HLA type of each donor mattered for the analysis. The paper as a whole reports these results and caveats: In both this cohort and an independent roughly 350-donor cohort, the cumulative frequency of public TCR beta family members distinguished carriers of CMV infection plus the relevant HLA type. In the ex vivo response, HLA-C-restricted CMV-specific TCR beta clonotypes were dominant, and in two of eight donors the single most frequent clonotype came from this HLA-C-restricted group.

A note on this clonotype: What antigen it recognizes has not been identified. Base quality data are lacking; no much larger clone is found one base away.

Data came from an Illumina HiSeq 1500. TCRdb applied fastp at Q25 and MiXCR to the public reads, then kept only in-frame beta chains. One record per CDR3 amino acid sequence lists the most common genes and DNA. The sample yields fewer than 1,000,000 distinct CDR3 sequences; around 32% were counted once. The ten largest make up around an eighth of the sample. There are 18 amino acids in the CDR3, from cysteine to phenylalanine inclusive. This entry keeps only the CDR3 DNA: 54 bases, framed from base 1. V was cut back by 1 base and J by 4 bases, leaving a gap of 25 bases between them. From the germline V gene, CDR1 is SQVTM and CDR2 is ANQGSEA. What the treatment or condition label conveys for this sample: in vitro stimulation with specific CMV peptide epitopes to enrich CMV-specific T cells.

The specimen comprised cultured CD8+ T cells from PBMCs, sampled from culture after CMV antigen stimulation. This TCR came from a human donor in good health (CMV status not recorded). Some clones in this sample may be carry-over from other donors' samples. Here the chain combines TRBV29-1 and TRBJ1-1, with a weak D call of TRBD1 (5 bases match). Read as DNA, the sequence is TGCAGCGTTGAAGCTAGATCGTTCGTAGTGTCGGGGGGCACTGAAGCTTTCTTT. Its product reads: CSVEARSFVVSGGTEAFF. With the rest looked up from the reference TRBV29-1 and TRBJ1-1 genes rather than sequenced, the full variable domain is SAVISQKPSRDICQRGTSLTIQCQVDSQVTMMFWYRQQPGQSLTLIATANQGSEATYESGFVIDKFPISRPNLTFSTLTVSNMSPEDSSIYLCSVEARSFVVSGGTEAFFGQGTRLTVV.